What follows are 26 T cell receptor beta chains derived from one specimen sequenced in a study of blood T cell repertoires in COVID-19. Clones were read by immunoSEQ multiplex PCR, and TCRdb kept only the in-frame ones, dropping some. The table records about 200,000 clones, roughly 90% of them present only once. Material: peripheral blood. Receptors originate from a middle-aged man with acute or convalescent COVID-19.

The J gene is TRBJ2-2, the V gene TRBV5-6; 7 bases fit TRBD1. The CDR3 runs to 16 residues. Germline CDR1 is SGHDT and CDR2 is YYEEEE. Germline trimming cut 4 bases from V and 3 bases from J; bases unmatched to any gene: 9. As DNA, the CDR3 is TGTGCCAGCAGCGCCTCCGGGACAGCCTACACCGGGGAGCTGTTTTTT. The encoded protein is CASSASGTAYTGELFF.

J is TRBJ2-7 and V is TRBV19, with 11 bases that match TRBD1. Germline V gene lookup returns CDR1 LNHDA and CDR2 SQIVND (reference sequence). The CDR3 totals 14 residues. Trimming cost V 5 bases and J 7 bases; bases outside gene matches: 7. Written as DNA, the CDR3 is TGTGCCAGTAGTGGGACAGGGGGTCTGAATGAGCAGTACTTC. Protein product: CASSGTGGLNEQYF.

V and J are TRBV27 and TRBJ1-5; a possible D gene is TRBD1 (6 bases). Trimming stripped 5 bases from V and 5 bases from J, with 13 bases between. Germline values: CDR1 MNHEY, CDR2 SMNVEV (reference sequence). CDR3 size: 14 residues. Here the CDR3 DNA reads TGTGCCAGCAGTCCACAGGGAATGGATCAGCCCCAGCATTTT. The encoded protein is CASSPQGMDQPQHF.

This rearrangement joins TRBV10-3 to TRBJ2-7; D is perhaps TRBD2 (6 bases). The V gene lost 10 bases and the J gene lost 3 bases, with 13 bases spanning the gap. The CDR3 consists of 12 residues. Germline CDR1 is ENHRY and CDR2 is SYGVKD. CDR3 sequence: CATRDFDYEQYF. The DNA for the CDR3 is TGTGCCACCCGGGACTTTGACTACGAGCAGTACTTC.

This clone was observed a single time. The chain combines TRBV19 with TRBJ1-5; 7 bases line up with TRBD1. V shed 6 bases and J 5 bases; nucleotides not matched to a gene: 4. The length of the CDR3 is 13 residues. Germline lookup yields CDR1 LNHDA and CDR2 SQIVND (reference sequence). The CDR3 nucleotides are TGTGCCAGTAGATGGGACAGATATCAGCCCCAGCATTTT. This codes for CASRWDRYQPQHF.

The V gene is TRBV29-1, the J gene TRBJ1-2; maybe TRBD1 (5 bases). V lost 5 bases to trimming and J lost 7 bases, with 11 bases between them. The CDR3 runs 11 residues. Germline V gives CDR1 SQVTM, CDR2 ANQGSEA. CDR3 sequence reads: CSVKIRAGYTF. In DNA form, the CDR3 reads TGCAGCGTTAAAATCAGGGCTGGCTACACCTTC.

The J gene is TRBJ2-7, the V gene TRBV12-3 or TRBV12-4, with 7 bases that match TRBD1. The CDR3 length is 13 residues. The V gene end was trimmed by 5 bases and the J gene end by 7 bases; junction bases not matched to a gene: 8. The DNA for the CDR3 is TGTGCCAGCAGTATTGACAGGGATGGAGAGCAGTACGTC. This codes for CASSIDRDGEQYV.

This chain joins TRBV5-1 and TRBJ1-2, with TRBD1 matching 7 bases. This CDR3 is 16 amino acids long. Germline values: CDR1 SGHRS, CDR2 YFSETQ. J lost 0 bases, V lost 0 bases, and 5 bases had no gene match. CDR3 region: CASSLDGQVANYGYTF. The DNA of the CDR3 is TGCGCCAGCAGCTTGGATGGACAGGTAGCTAACTATGGCTACACCTTC.

J is TRBJ1-1 and V is TRBV10-3; no firm D call. Trimming left V 10 bases short and J 0 bases short, with 15 bases between. CDR1 and CDR2 (germline): ENHRY, SYGVKD. This CDR3 has 14 residues. The CDR3 region has the DNA TGTGCCAGCAGAGTGGGCCTGATGAACACTGAAGCTTTCTTT. It specifies CASRVGLMNTEAFF.

CDR3 residues: CASSILVRDRGYGANVLTF. DNA of the CDR3: TGTGCCAGTAGTATTTTGGTCCGGGACAGGGGTTATGGGGCCAACGTCCTGACTTTC. The rearrangement links TRBV19 to TRBJ2-6; 10 bases are a match to TRBD1. This CDR3 is built from 19 residues. V shed 3 bases and J 3 bases; nucleotides not matched to a gene: 11. Looked up from germline, CDR1 is LNHDA and CDR2 is SQIVND (reference sequence).

The chain uses TRBV28 and TRBJ1-4; 7 bases are a match to TRBD1. This CDR3 has 14 residues. CDR1 and CDR2 from the germline V gene are MDHEN and SYDVKM. V lost 4 bases and J lost 10; bases outside the gene matches: 9. The CDR3 DNA is TGTGCCAGCAGTTCAGATTCGGGACAGCGAAAACTGTTTTTT. It yields the protein CASSSDSGQRKLFF.

This clone has a handful of counts. This sequence joins TRBV5-4 and TRBJ1-2; TRBD1 might be the D (6 bases). The length of the CDR3 is 13 residues. The V and J ends lost 4 bases and 7 bases respectively, with 14 bases between them. Germline CDR1 reads SGHNT; CDR2 reads YYREEE (reference sequence). CDR3 protein: CASSGYREGGYTF. DNA for the CDR3: TGTGCCAGCAGCGGATACAGGGAAGGTGGCTACACCTTC.

The rearrangement links TRBV28 to TRBJ2-7; TRBD2 agrees at 7 bases. V shed 2 bases and J 0 bases; nucleotides not matched to a gene: 7. The CDR3 totals 16 residues. Germline V gives CDR1 MDHEN, CDR2 SYDVKM. The CDR3 sequence: CASSLGRRGSSYEQYV. CDR3 DNA sequence: TGTGCCAGCAGTTTAGGGAGGCGGGGGAGCTCCTACGAGCAGTACGTC.

The chain links TRBV5-4 to TRBJ2-1; 7 positions match TRBD2. Germline CDR1 reads SGHNT; CDR2 reads YYREEE (reference sequence). This CDR3 is built from 15 residues. J gave up 1 base and V 3 bases, and 4 bases lay outside the gene matches. CDR3 protein: CASSSWEGSYNEQFF. Written as DNA, the CDR3 is TGTGCCAGCAGCTCCTGGGAGGGATCCTACAATGAGCAGTTCTTC. Using reference TRBV5-4 and TRBJ2-1 for the parts outside the CDR3, the full variable domain is ETGVTQSPTHLIKTRGQQVTLRCSSQSGHNTVSWYQQALGQGPQFIFQYYREEENGRGNFPPRFSGLQFPNYSSELNVNALELDDSALYLCASSSWEGSYNEQFFGPGTRLTVL.

V gene TRBV3-1 (or the pseudogene TRBV3-2) combines with J gene TRBJ2-5, with D possibly being TRBD1 (6 bases). The CDR3 has 14 residues. V was pared by 4 bases and J by 2 bases, with 11 bases between. Per the germline V gene, CDR1 is LGHDT and CDR2 is YNNKEL (reference sequence). CDR3 bases: TGTGCCAGCAGCCCCCGAGGGGGTCAAGAGACCCAGTACTTC. This sequence encodes CASSPRGGQETQYF.

The rearrangement links TRBV6-5 to TRBJ1-1; 7 nucleotides agree with TRBD1. In germline, CDR1 is MNHEY, CDR2 SVGAGI. The CDR3 loop spans 11 amino acids. V lost 8 bases and J lost 4; bases outside the gene matches: 1. The CDR3 nucleotides read TGTGCCAGCGGGGACAGCACTGAAGCTTTCTTT. Translating gives CASGDSTEAFF.

This rearrangement joins TRBV7-9 to TRBJ2-2; TRBD2 is a possible D gene (6 bases). Germline CDR1 is SEHNR and CDR2 is FQNEAQ (reference sequence). The CDR3 extends over 16 amino acids. Trimming removed 5 bases at V and 0 bases at J, with 13 bases between. CDR3 nucleotides: TGTGCCAGCAGCGAGATAGCGGAGACGAACACCGGGGAGCTGTTTTTT. This encodes CASSEIAETNTGELFF.

This chain joins TRBV7-8 and TRBJ2-7, with a weak D call TRBD1 (5 bases). V was cut by 5 bases and J by 3 bases, with 17 bases left in between. The CDR3 length is 15 residues. From germline, CDR1 is SGHVS and CDR2 FQNEAQ. DNA of the CDR3: TGTGCCAGCAGCCGAGTGTCCGGACACAACTACGAGCAGTACTTC. Amino acids: CASSRVSGHNYEQYF. The variable domain in full, completed from reference TRBV7-8 and TRBJ2-7, reads GAGVSQSPRYKVAKRGQDVALRCDPISGHVSLFWYQQALGQGPEFLTYFQNEAQLDKSGLPSDRFFAERPEGSVSTLKIQRTQQEDSAVYLCASSRVSGHNYEQYFGPGTRLTVT.

The V gene is TRBV7-2, the J gene TRBJ2-1; TRBD2 is a possible D gene (6 bases). The CDR3 is 15 residues long. V lost 5 bases, J lost 9 bases, and 20 bases lay in between. Germline lookup yields CDR1 SGHTA and CDR2 FQGNSA. CDR3 protein: CASSPDGLASREQFF. The CDR3 nucleotides read TGTGCCAGCAGCCCTGACGGTCTAGCGTCACGTGAGCAGTTCTTC.

The chain combines TRBV28 with TRBJ1-1; the match to TRBD1 covers 8 bases. With 2 bases clipped from V and 10 bases from J, the junction kept 18 bases outside the gene matches. Germline CDR1 and CDR2: MDHEN and SYDVKM. The length of the CDR3 is 17 residues. As DNA, the CDR3 is TGTGCCAGCAGTTTAACCCGACAGGGAACAGGGGGGGAAGGAGCTTTCTTT. Protein product: CASSLTRQGTGGEGAFF.

This chain uses TRBV7-7 with TRBJ2-1; 10 bases are a match to TRBD2. Looked up from germline, CDR1 is SSHAT and CDR2 is FNYEAQ (reference sequence). The junction had 4 bases not matched to a gene; V was cut back by 5 bases and J by 0 bases. This CDR3 region has 16 residues. CDR3 protein: CASSRLAGSSYNEQFF. The CDR3, as DNA: TGTGCCAGCAGCCGACTAGCGGGTAGCTCCTACAATGAGCAGTTCTTC.

The chain combines TRBV7-2 with TRBJ1-5; 7 positions agree with TRBD1. V was pared by 1 base and J by 1 base, with 4 bases of the junction left unmatched. The V gene's germline CDR1 is SGHTA and CDR2 FQGNSA. The CDR3 is 16 amino acids. CDR3 DNA sequence: TGTGCCAGCAGCTTAGAGACAGGGAGAAGCAATCAGCCCCAGCATTTT. Amino acid sequence: CASSLETGRSNQPQHF.

The chain recombines TRBV11-2 with TRBJ2-3; 9 nucleotides align to TRBD2. Germline CDR1 reads SGHAT; CDR2 reads FQNNGV. This CDR3 comprises 16 residues. V was pared by 5 bases and J by 5 bases, with 11 bases of the junction left unmatched. CDR3 nucleotide sequence: TGTGCCAGCAGCCCGGGACTAGCCCCGGGGGTAGATACGCAGTATTTT. Protein product: CASSPGLAPGVDTQYF.

This clone was seen only once. The CDR3 region is CASSPPGGKVTEAFF. The CDR3 DNA sequence: TGTGCCAGCTCACCCCCAGGGGGTAAGGTCACTGAAGCTTTCTTT. This rearrangement joins TRBV18 to TRBJ1-1; TRBD1 matches 7 bases. CDR3 size: 15 residues. Losses at the gene ends were 3 bases for V and 4 bases for J; bases not matched to a gene: 8. Germline lookup yields CDR1 KGHSH and CDR2 LQKENI.

The chain uses TRBV28 and TRBJ1-6, with 8 bases lining up with TRBD1. From germline, CDR1 is MDHEN and CDR2 SYDVKM. The CDR3 runs 14 residues. V lost 5 bases and J lost 9; bases outside the gene matches: 6. The DNA of the CDR3 is TGTGCCAGCAGTGTCGGGACAGGAGGTTCACCCCTCCACTTT. The encoded protein is CASSVGTGGSPLHF.

This rearrangement joins TRBV7-7 to TRBJ2-5, with TRBD1 matching 8 bases. Germline V gene data show CDR1 as SSHAT and CDR2 as FNYEAQ (reference sequence). With 2 bases clipped from V and 3 bases from J, the junction kept 5 bases outside the gene matches. The CDR3 is made up of 15 amino acids. DNA for the CDR3: TGTGCCAGCAGCTTATCCTGGACAGGGAAAGAGACCCAGTACTTC. Translation gives CASSLSWTGKETQYF.